This T cell receptor (beta chain) was sequenced in a study of T cell responses to AZD1222 COVID-19 vaccine (dated by TCRdb to about 2021). About the investigation overall: TCR sequencing covered roughly 230 trial participants: 200 to 220 given two doses of AZD1222 and 26 given two doses of MenACWY control vaccine. Trial participants were enrolled by age into 18-55, 56-69 and 70-plus year subgroups, with around 150, 28 and 57 TCR-sequenced participants respectively.

From its cysteine to its phenylalanine, the CDR3 spans 14 amino acids. The retained sequence is limited to the CDR3, 42 bases, with the frame set at the first base. V and J are truncated by 2 bases and 2 bases respectively, leaving an intervening sequence of 11 bases. The germline V gene gives CDR1 as SGHRS and CDR2 as YFSETQ. General findings and caveats noted by the study authors: A significant rise in spike-specific TCR breadth and depth was observed after two AZD1222 doses relative to day 0 and relative to MenACWY recipients. In the small 56-69-year group, the increase in depth fell short of significance, most likely because of low power. Nearly half of unique spike-specific TCRs reportedly recognized epitopes outside regions mutated in the B.1.351 and B.1.1.7 variants. Conclusions about previously exposed vaccinees are limited because only six or seven AZD1222 recipients were SARS-CoV-2 seropositive at baseline. The vaccine-associated CD4 TCRs covered the entire spike protein, and the dominant responses fell in regions 160-218 and 743-854. Most participants were white British and females outnumbered males, and the authors suggested that clonal diversity may have been underestimated. Because no samples from the day 14 peak response were available, repertoires could be characterized only after the peak T cell response.

The CDR3 regions of human TCRbeta chains were analyzed by immunosequencing. From the authors' description of their analysis: Repertoire TCRs were matched against a reference library of SARS-CoV-2-specific TCRs generated with the MIRA antigen-specificity platform. Breadth meant the fraction of unique TCRs that were SARS-CoV-2-associated, whereas depth meant the fraction of total T cells that were SARS-CoV-2-associated. Each spike-specific TCR was assigned to its reactive spike region and to a CD4 or CD8 class using the MIRA data. Log10-transformed breadth and depth values were compared by one-way ANOVA with Sidak's multiple comparisons tests. Imported from immuneACCESS, the table was reduced by TCRdb to in-frame sequences with V and J called. These copies leave out some clones; in studies compared against another copy, an unresolved V gene accounts for under half, and the cause of the remainder is not known. The V and J calls and clone size come from that table; D and trimming were worked out from the DNA. This sample lists some 170,000 clones; 85% to 90% were detected once. Jointly, the top ten make up 4.3% of the sample.

This clone appeared many times. The antigen this receptor binds is unknown. The input lacks base qualities; no much larger clone sits a single base away. The sample's time point label is to be understood as: about 28 days (+/-7) after the second vaccine dose. The sample's treatment or condition label is to be understood as: meningococcal conjugate vaccine given as trial control. Vaccinee samples were obtained from the UK trials COV001 and COV002, which included a single-blind randomized controlled phase 2/3 trial of AZD1222 (ChAdOx1 nCoV-19) in healthy adults. Trial participant PBMC samples were collected at day 0 and day 28 after the second dose for TCRbeta chain sequencing.

The source is an adult who received the MenACWY meningococcal vaccine as a control. The material was peripheral blood, obtained 28 days after the second dose of the MenACWY control vaccine. The chain joins TRBV5-1 to TRBJ2-7, with TRBD1 tentatively as D gene (5 bases match). The DNA sequence follows: TGCGCCAGCAGCTTACCGACAGAGACCTACGAGCAGTACTTC. Its translation reads: CASSLPTETYEQYF.